The sequence of this T cell receptor beta chain was determined in a study of blood T cells in healthy people across ages. Overall study context: When template switching was applied, about one barcoded beta molecule was captured per two T cells.

Healthy Russian Caucasian donors spanned ages about 6 to 95 years. Peripheral blood was drawn, about 10 milliliters per donor. The CDR3 runs to 17 residues. V lost 0 bases to trimming and J lost 1 base; unmatched junction nucleotides: 9. CDR1 SGHRS and CDR2 YFSETQ come from the germline V gene. The authors ran a second PCR of about 7 to 11 cycles using a sample-barcoded 5' primer and a J-beta primer mix. TCRdb ran MiXCR on the 5' RACE reads and lists one entry per CDR3 protein. The top ten clones hold roughly 7.9% of a sample with 1.4 million to 1.5 million distinct CDR3 sequences, 42% of them seen once.

The chain carries TRBV5-1 and TRBJ2-5, with 7 bases that match TRBD2. The sequence derives from a woman in her late teens or twenties in good health. The specimen sequenced was blood. Here the CDR3 reads CASSLGGGSGLQETQYF. The DNA for the CDR3 is TGCGCCAGCAGCTTGGGTGGAGGTAGCGGGCTCCAAGAGACCCAGTACTTC.